The present TCR beta chain was sequenced within a study of cytomegalovirus exposure and HLA in healthy donors. Germline CDR1 reads SGHTA; CDR2 reads FQGTGA. The CDR3 contains 15 residues. The V gene lost 5 bases and the J gene lost 2 bases, with 15 bases spanning the gap. 13 Jbeta primers and 60 Vbeta primers were used for the PCR. Method: immunoSEQ multiplex PCR; TCRdb's copy keeps in-frame clones and lacks some. The listing contains more than 40,000 clones. Material for sequencing was PBMCs. This receptor was identified in a male donor in good health and CMV-seronegative. The chain couples TRBV7-3 to TRBJ1-2; D is unclear. For the CDR3, the DNA is TGTGCCAGCAGCCTGGAGGCATCACTCAACTATGGCTACACCTTC. The encoded protein is CASSLEASLNYGYTF.